This T cell receptor (beta chain) was recorded in a study of memory CD4+ T cells and cytomegalovirus serostatus. Study observations and caveats: CD4+ memory repertoires contained 67 of 164 reported CMV TCRbeta sequences. Suggested: most of the CMV-linked TCR signature lies in CD4+ memory cells.

Notes on this clone: No antigen is known for it.

Single viable CD3+CD4+CD8-CD45RO+ cells were sorted as the memory CD4+ T cells. Authors' processing steps: After removing out-of-frame reads, millions of distinct TCRbeta sequences remained. Data came from immunoSEQ multiplex PCR; TCRdb stores just in-frame clones and leaves some out. The V and J calls and clone size are taken from that table; D and trimming were inferred from the DNA. The profile shows 40,000 or so clones, 79% of them singletons. The TCR originated in an adult in good health and CMV-seronegative. Sequences were obtained from memory CD4+ T cells from blood.

CDR3 sequence: CASSPLRPQGTGNTIYF. CDR3 nucleotide sequence: TGTGCCAGCTCACCTCTCCGACCACAGGGTACTGGAAACACCATATATTTT. V usage is TRBV18 and J usage is TRBJ1-3, with D possibly matching TRBD1 (6 bases). The CDR3 sequence is 17 residues long. Trimming stripped 3 bases from V and 2 bases from J, with 17 bases between. Looked up from germline, CDR1 is KGHSH and CDR2 is LQKENI. Combining the CDR3 with reference TRBV18 and TRBJ1-3 gives the whole variable domain NAGVMQNPRHLVRRRGQEARLRCSPMKGHSHVYWYRQLPEEGLKFMVYLQKENIIDESGMPKERFSAEFPKEGPSILRIQQVVRGDSAAYFCASSPLRPQGTGNTIYFGEGSWLTVV.